The sequence of this TCR beta chain was determined in a study of blood T cell repertoires in COVID-19 (dated by TCRdb to the early 2020s). Background on the whole study: Samples from collaborators originated in the United States, Italy and Spain and spanned both the acute and convalescent phases of COVID-19. The prospective study material was composed of cDNA or gDNA derived from T cells, B-cell-depleted T cells, or PBMCs. Subjects who had been exposed to COVID-19, were actively infected with it, or had recovered from it provided the deeply sampled blood TCRbeta repertoires that made up the dataset. A freely available public database, intended as a resource for researchers studying the immune response to SARS-CoV-2, is where the repertoires were released. Samples were obtained from the ongoing ImmuneRACE study (first 160 participants) and from approximately 1,200 subjects provided by 6 global collaborators. Nearly every sample came with metadata listing a de-identified subject ID, COVID-19 status, age in years and sex. HLA class I and class II types, where available, came from metadata supplied by the sample provider rather than from assay-based typing.

Another Seattle source contributed samples from volunteer blood donors who had recovered from COVID-19. Collaborating institutions collected whole blood in K2EDTA tubes following their own protocols. For TCRbeta analysis, collaborators shipped samples in one of three forms: frozen whole blood, isolated PBMCs, or DNA extracted from either of those sample types. TCRbeta CDR3 regions were amplified from genomic DNA by means of the immunoSEQ Assay, a bias-controlled multiplex PCR. The paper's data handling went like this. Nucleated cell counts per sample were estimated from amplification of reference gene primers within the assay. To quantify the absolute abundance of each unique TCRbeta CDR3 rearrangement, sequence reads were collapsed and filtered. Productive Simpson clonality was computed per sample as the square root of Simpson's diversity index over productive rearrangements. Here the immuneACCESS table is served through TCRdb, limited to in-frame sequences with V and J called. Missing clones are a known gap in these copies; in checked studies unresolved V genes cover under half, and the rest lacks a known reason. D and trimming were read from the DNA, whereas the V and J calls and clone size are those reported in that table. In all, the sample holds some 95,000 clones, and 80% of those were seen once. The ten largest clones add up to 7.5% to 9.5% of the sample.

What the study reported, not specific to this receptor: Clinical and demographic metadata were provided uncurated, with the amount varying by source and participant.

Details on this clone: Which antigen it targets is not known. Per-base qualities were not stored, and no clone one base away is much larger.

The sequenced material came from peripheral blood. This sequence originates from a man in his forties or fifties who had recovered from COVID-19.

This receptor carries the CDR3 CASSQPGQGSPEQYF. At the DNA level, the sequence is TGTGCCAGCAGTCAACCGGGACAGGGGAGCCCCGAGCAGTACTTC. This chain is built from TRBV6-2 or TRBV6-3 and TRBJ2-7; TRBD1 lines up with 10 middle nucleotides. The CDR3 runs 15 residues from the cysteine to the phenylalanine. The read is trimmed to its CDR3 DNA, 45 bases read in frame from base 1. Trimming removed 5 bases from V and 6 bases from J; the gene matches leave 10 bases unexplained. The germline V gene sets CDR1 to MNHEY and CDR2 to SVGEGT.